These 6 T cell receptor beta chains originate from one sample sequenced in a study of T cells in Graves' hyperthyroidism and ophthalmopathy. Amplified TCR beta CDR3 regions came from RNA transcripts. The HTBI set primed first-round TCR CDR3 RT-PCR. TCRdb itself ran the multiplex PCR reads through MiXCR, one entry per CDR3 protein. The data contain 270,000 or so distinct CDR3 sequences, 20% to 30% of them singletons. What was sequenced was blood. These receptor sequences come from a man aged 35 to 55 with Graves' hyperthyroidism that later progressed to Graves' ophthalmopathy.

This clonotype has ten or more counts. V is TRBV25-1 and J is TRBJ1-1, with D possibly TRBD1 on 6 matching bases. The V and J ends lost 4 bases and 5 bases respectively, with 17 bases between them. The germline CDR1 and CDR2 sequences are MGHDK and SYGVNS. This CDR3 is built from 15 residues. In DNA form, the CDR3 reads TGTGCCAGCAGTGTAGAGAACAGGGTCTGGACTGAAGCTTTCTTT. Its translation: CASSVENRVWTEAFF.

Concerning this clonotype: Since a much larger clone is just one base distant, this may be a read error. The CDR3 region is CASSEGGAGPAKNIQYF. For the CDR3, the DNA is TGTGCCAGCAGTGAAGGGGGGGCGGGGCCAGCCAAAAACATTCAGTACTTC. The chain is built from TRBV6-1 and TRBJ2-4, with D perhaps assigned TRBD1 or TRBD2 (6 bases each). CDR1 and CDR2 (germline): MNHNS, SASEGT. The length of the CDR3 is 17 residues. V lost 1 base to trimming and J lost 0 bases, with 13 bases between them.

In this sample, this clonotype turned up many times. J is TRBJ2-7 and V is TRBV10-3; D is perhaps TRBD1 or TRBD2 (5 bases each). Trimming stripped 4 bases from V and 7 bases from J, with 23 bases between. The CDR3 loop spans 16 amino acids. Germline V CDR1 and CDR2: ENHRY, SYGVKD. The CDR3 nucleotides are TGTGCCATCAGTGGGTCGAGCGGAAAGGGAGAGGGGGAGCAGTACTTC. Translation gives CAISGSSGKGEGEQYF.

This clonotype was found many times. The chain uses TRBV27 and TRBJ1-2, with D possibly TRBD1 on 6 matching bases. With 4 bases removed from V and 5 bases from J, the gap between germline ends came to 14 bases. Looked up from germline, CDR1 is MNHEY and CDR2 is SMNVEV (reference sequence). The CDR3 has 14 amino acids. The CDR3 protein is CASSSSGTRYGYTF. The CDR3 bases are TGTGCCAGCAGTTCCTCCGGGACAAGATATGGCTACACCTTC.

V and J are TRBV20-1 and TRBJ2-7, with D perhaps TRBD1 or TRBD2 (5 bases each). CDR3 length equals 14 residues. With 3 bases removed from V and 8 bases from J, the gap between germline ends came to 20 bases. Germline V gene data show CDR1 as DFQATT and CDR2 as SNEGSKA (reference sequence). For the CDR3, the DNA is TGCAGTGCTAGGGAGGCCGGGACCCTTGGCAAGCAGTACTTC. Translation: CSAREAGTLGKQYF.

This clonotype was counted at least ten times. V is TRBV20-1 and J is TRBJ1-1; D is perhaps TRBD1 (5 bases). Germline V gene data show CDR1 as DFQATT and CDR2 as SNEGSKA (reference sequence). This CDR3 has 16 amino acids. The V and J ends lost 2 bases and 0 bases respectively, with 16 bases between them. CDR3 DNA sequence: TGCAGTGCTAGAAAACCCGGGGGAAGAATGAACACTGAAGCTTTCTTT. Protein: CSARKPGGRMNTEAFF.